Sequencing of this T cell receptor (beta chain) was carried out in a study of patients and donors after allogeneic stem cell transplantation. V was clipped by 4 bases and J by 0 bases, with 13 bases between them. This CDR3 is built from 16 residues. CDR1 MNHNY and CDR2 SVGAGI come from the germline V gene (reference sequence). A single record per CDR3 protein comes from TCRdb applying MiXCR to the RT-PCR reads. Of approximately 160,000 distinct CDR3 sequences in the sample, around 28% were seen once. The chain uses TRBV6-6 and TRBJ1-3; D is ambiguous. The sample comprised blood, either unsorted or a sorted T cell fraction (not recorded which). The source of this sequence is a human donor who was either an allogeneic HSCT recipient or a stem cell or donor lymphocyte infusion donor (not recorded which). It is not recorded whose cells these are; they may come from a transplant donor. CDR3 DNA: TGTGCCAGCAGTTTGACTTCTCCTAGCTCTGGAAACACCATATATTTT. This translates into CASSLTSPSSGNTIYF.